One T cell receptor (beta chain) is described in this entry. This clonotype appeared many times. What antigen it recognizes has not been identified. No much larger clone is present one base from it, and per-base qualities are unavailable. This sample is part of a study of Graves' ophthalmopathy and Graves' hyperthyroidism (dated by TCRdb to 2017 to 2018). Study-level background: Peripheral blood samples were taken at the time of initial diagnosis, before any treatment was given. The independent validation cohort included 18 to 20 hyperthyroidism patients plus 17 patients who later progressed from hyperthyroidism to ophthalmopathy. In total, some 130 blood samples were TCR-sequenced: fewer than 50 ophthalmopathy, under 80 hyperthyroidism and roughly 17 hyperthyroidism-to-ophthalmopathy patients. To explore V-J signatures that separate ophthalmopathy from hyperthyroidism, a discovery set of fewer than 110 patients was enrolled, consisting of about 45 with ophthalmopathy and around 60 with stable hyperthyroidism. To tell Graves' ophthalmopathy apart from Graves' hyperthyroidism, and to predict which patients would progress to ophthalmopathy, the study relied on TCR beta repertoire signatures. Following sample collection, hyperthyroidism patients were given methimazole at a starting dose of 30 mg daily, and ophthalmopathy patients were given high-dose intravenous methylprednisolone. T-cell repertoires of thyroid tissue and blood were compared in more than 5 hyperthyroidism patients.

The ophthalmopathy patients had moderately to severely active disease, with a Clinical Activity Score of 3 or higher, a NOSPECS grade of 4 or higher, and a disease duration of less than 3 months. Patients with other autoimmune diseases, uncontrolled infections, pregnancy or lactation were excluded from the study. Diagnosis relied on clinical symptoms, serum thyroxine, TRAb, thyroid ultrasound and orbital computed tomography. PBMCs were isolated from about 9.1 ml of fresh peripheral blood by Ficoll-Paque density gradient centrifugation. Total RNA was extracted with Trizol reagent and quality-checked on an Agilent 2100 Bioanalyzer. For repertoire sequencing, the TCR beta CDR3 regions were amplified from RNA transcripts. HTBI primers and the Qiagen OneStep RT-PCR kit were used in a first-round RT-PCR, which was followed by a second-round multiplex PCR, size selection and purification. Libraries were sequenced paired-end with 100 bp reads on an Illumina HiSeq2000. Processing in the source paper ran as follows. SOAPnuke was used to process the reads, removing any read that contained adapters or uncalled bases, had a mean Phred below 15, or lacked an exact match to the constant primer or identifier. High-quality paired reads were merged with COPE v1.2.5. Each unique nucleotide sequence was treated as a clonotype, and MiTCR v1.1 was used to align the clonotypes to the IMGT TRB V, D and J references. The analysis was limited to V-J combinations with a frequency above 0.0001, which together covered over 98% of repertoires. For each V-J combination, a TCR clonal expansion and chaos score was defined as the ratio of F50 clonal expansion to chaos observed in the TCRdist matrix. Welch's t-statistics and random forest were used to reduce features to about a dozen V-J combinations, which were fed into a naive Bayes classifier. The similarity between thyroid and blood repertoires was quantified using the Morisita-Horn index. Starting from the raw public reads, TCRdb applied fastp trimming at Q25, assembled clones with MiXCR and retained in-frame beta chains. Rows are combined by CDR3 protein, so each entry shows the most common genes and DNA. Clone size and V and J calls follow TCRdb, not the original study. Here the sample has 300,000 to 400,000 distinct CDR3 sequences; 15% to 20% occur a single time. Of the sample, 9% to 15% is held by the ten largest clones.

What the study reported, not specific to this receptor: In cross-validation, the 13-signature model distinguished ophthalmopathy from stable hyperthyroidism with about 90% sensitivity and about 81% specificity, while in the test set the corresponding values were around 79% and 71%. Most expanded thyroid clonotypes with frequency above 0.001 were also detected in blood, suggesting blood repertoires may reflect the thyroid immune response. No statistical method was used to set the sample size in advance, and the investigators knew which group each participant was assigned to. In validation, the model predicted ophthalmopathy progression with more than 70% sensitivity and roughly 78% specificity; approximately 12 predicted patients were CT-confirmed with GO in a median of around 6 months.

The sequenced sample was peripheral blood. The sequence was obtained from an adult man with Graves' ophthalmopathy.

The CDR3 has the sequence CASSGSAGKSYEQYF. The base sequence is TGTGCCAGCAGCGGAAGTGCCGGAAAATCCTACGAGCAGTACTTC. This chain joins TRBV7-2 to TRBJ2-7; the D gene is not confidently resolved. Sequences SGHTA (CDR1) and FQGNSA (CDR2) are obtained from the germline V gene. The CDR3 goes from the cysteine to the phenylalanine over 15 residues. Only CDR3 DNA remains: 45 bases, in frame from the first base. At the junction V is shortened by 5 bases and J by 1 base, with 15 bases in between.